This is a list of T cell receptor beta chains from one sample in a study of shared clonotypes between healthy human individuals. Libraries were prepared by immunoSEQ multiplex PCR; TCRdb keeps only in-frame clonotypes and omits some of them. In the table there are just over 2,000,000 clones, about 95% of which are singletons. Sequencing was carried out using naive CD8+ T cells sorted from blood. Source of these receptors: a man between 18 and 29 years old in good health. Both conserved end residues are part of each CDR3. Each record gives: V gene, clone size, D gene, J gene, CDR3 protein, CDR3 DNA. D genes are given only for firm matches. Rows give clone size only sometimes, using once, few, many, or a class for an expanded clone.

TRBV29-1	NA	NA	TRBJ2-5	CSVEDDGGREGVQETQYF	TGCAGCGTTGAAGACGACGGGGGCAGGGAGGGCGTGCAAGAGACCCAGTACTTC
TRBV6-5	once	NA	TRBJ2-7	CASSYSINLYEQYF	TGTGCCAGCAGTTACTCGATCAACCTTTACGAGCAGTACTTC
TRBV19	NA	NA	TRBJ1-4	CASSIDLEDLNEKLFF	TGTGCCAGTAGTATAGATCTTGAGGACCTAAATGAAAAACTGTTTTTT
TRBV4-3	NA	NA	TRBJ2-3	CASSQAVVGSTDTQYF	TGCGCCAGCAGCCAAGCGGTCGTCGGGAGCACAGATACGCAGTATTTT
TRBV27	NA	TRBD1	TRBJ1-1	CASSLGTRGGTEAFF	TGTGCCAGCAGCCTAGGGACCAGGGGGGGCACTGAAGCTTTCTTT
TRBV6-1	NA	NA	TRBJ1-5	CASSESVGVGNQPQHF	TGTGCCAGCAGTGAATCCGTCGGGGTAGGCAATCAGCCCCAGCATTTT
TRBV7-9	NA	NA	TRBJ1-3	CASSTPLTDTIYF	TGTGCCAGCAGCACTCCCCTCACAGACACCATATATTTT
TRBV27	once	NA	TRBJ1-4	CASSPSGPAKEKLFF	TGTGCCAGCAGTCCCTCGGGGCCTGCTAAGGAAAAACTGTTTTTT
TRBV6-5	NA	NA	TRBJ2-1	CASSYWVNNEQFF	TGTGCCAGCAGTTACTGGGTCAACAATGAGCAGTTCTTC
TRBV7-9	NA	TRBD1	TRBJ2-1	CASSPKQGDSSYNEQFF	TGTGCCAGCAGCCCGAAGCAGGGGGACAGCTCCTACAATGAGCAGTTCTTC
TRBV11-1	NA	NA	TRBJ1-1	CASSARFGQNTEAFF	TGTGCCAGCAGCGCTAGATTTGGACAGAACACTGAAGCTTTCTTT
TRBV4-1	NA	NA	TRBJ2-1	CASSQTFAELSYNEQFF	TGCGCCAGCAGCCAAACTTTCGCGGAACTCTCCTACAATGAGCAGTTCTTC
TRBV27	once	NA	TRBJ1-2	CASSLIGPASRANYGYTF	TGTGCCAGCAGTCTTATCGGCCCCGCAAGTAGAGCTAACTATGGCTACACCTTC
TRBV5-4	NA	NA	TRBJ2-7	CASSFRGSYEQYF	TGTGCCAGCAGCTTCAGAGGGTCCTACGAGCAGTACTTC
TRBV9	NA	NA	TRBJ2-2	CASSLPVSGELFF	TGTGCCAGCAGCCTCCCGGTATCCGGGGAGCTGTTTTTT
TRBV27	NA	TRBD1	TRBJ1-1	CASKGTGTNTEAFF	TGTGCCAGCAAAGGGACAGGTACTAACACTGAAGCTTTCTTT
TRBV6-5	NA	NA	TRBJ1-1	CASSYSSTNTEAFF	TGTGCCAGCAGTTACAGTTCGACGAACACCGAAGCTTTCTTT
TRBV5-1	few	NA	TRBJ1-2	CASSLVGGEYGYTF	TGCGCCAGCAGCTTGGTTGGAGGGGAGTATGGCTACACCTTC
TRBV28	NA	NA	TRBJ1-6	CASQLDYNSPLHF	TGTGCCAGCCAGCTAGACTATAATTCACCCCTCCACTTT
TRBV12-5	NA	TRBD2	TRBJ2-7	CASGLVTSGRAYEQYF	TGTGCTAGTGGTTTGGTAACTAGCGGGAGGGCCTACGAGCAGTACTTC
TRBV30	NA	NA	TRBJ1-1	CAWSVDSPEAFF	TGTGCCTGGAGTGTGGATAGTCCTGAAGCTTTCTTT
TRBV5-1	NA	NA	TRBJ2-1	CASSLTGQGEQFF	TGCGCCAGCAGCTTAACAGGGCAAGGGGAGCAGTTCTTC
TRBV13	NA	NA	TRBJ2-3	CASSLTAGTDTQYF	TGTGCCAGCAGCTTAACAGCGGGCACAGATACGCAGTATTTT
TRBV9	NA	TRBD2	TRBJ2-2	CASSVVASGGNTEELFF	TGTGCCAGCAGCGTAGTGGCTAGCGGGGGAAATACTGAGGAGCTGTTTTTT
TRBV28	NA	TRBD2	TRBJ2-7	CASRTGTTYEQYF	TGTGCCAGCAGGACCGGGACTACTTACGAGCAGTACTTC
TRBV13	NA	NA	TRBJ2-5	CASSLGAGGTQYF	TGTGCCAGCAGCTTAGGGGCCGGCGGGACCCAGTACTTC
TRBV7-9	NA	TRBD2	TRBJ2-1	CASSLAASGISYEQFF	TGTGCCAGCAGCTTAGCGGCTAGCGGGATTAGCTATGAGCAGTTCTTC
TRBV30	NA	NA	TRBJ2-6	CAWGPREENVLTF	TGTGCCTGGGGTCCGAGAGAGGAAAACGTCCTGACTTTC
TRBV6-1	once	NA	TRBJ2-7	CATDTAGAYEQYF	TGTGCCACGGACACCGCGGGGGCTTACGAGCAGTACTTC
TRBV12-5	NA	NA	TRBJ1-5	CASGMTGYGNQPQHF	TGTGCTAGTGGAATGACAGGTTACGGCAATCAGCCCCAGCATTTT
TRBV9	NA	NA	TRBJ1-1	CASGEGLNTEAFF	TGTGCCAGCGGGGAGGGGTTGAACACTGAAGCTTTCTTT
TRBV28	NA	TRBD1	TRBJ1-3	CASRGTVHFSGNTIYF	TGTGCCAGCAGAGGGACAGTCCATTTCTCTGGAAACACCATATATTTT
TRBV9	NA	TRBD1	TRBJ1-2	CASRKSGTEYGYTF	TGTGCCAGCAGAAAATCCGGGACAGAGTATGGCTACACCTTC
TRBV7-8	NA	NA	TRBJ2-3	CASSLDRDTDTQYF	TGTGCCAGCAGCTTAGACAGAGACACAGATACGCAGTATTTT
TRBV2	NA	TRBD1	TRBJ1-3	CASSDGTGGRNTIYF	TGTGCCAGCAGTGACGGGACAGGGGGAAGAAACACCATATATTTT
TRBV6-6	NA	NA	TRBJ2-3	CASSYTGGASTDTQYF	TGTGCCAGCAGTTACACTGGCGGAGCTAGCACAGATACGCAGTATTTT
TRBV5-1	NA	NA	TRBJ2-3	CASSFTGPWDTQYF	TGCGCCAGCAGCTTTACAGGCCCGTGGGATACGCAGTATTTT
TRBV6-1	NA	TRBD1	TRBJ1-6	CASSLGQPGSPLHF	TGTGCCAGCAGTCTGGGACAGCCGGGTTCACCCCTCCACTTT
TRBV27	NA	NA	TRBJ1-3	CASSLAGAGNTIYF	TGTGCCAGCAGTTTGGCGGGGGCTGGAAACACCATATATTTT
TRBV25-1	NA	TRBD1	TRBJ2-7	CASSGGQGYEQYF	TGTGCCAGCAGTGGGGGACAGGGCTACGAGCAGTACTTC
TRBV29-1	NA	TRBD1	TRBJ1-2	CSALQGAGYGYTF	TGCAGCGCCTTGCAGGGGGCGGGCTATGGCTACACCTTC
TRBV5-4	NA	NA	TRBJ2-6	CASSLVGVTRGSGANVLTF	TGTGCCAGCAGCTTGGTAGGGGTAACACGGGGCTCTGGGGCCAACGTCCTGACTTTC
TRBV12-5	NA	NA	TRBJ2-1	CASGLEDRGYNEQFF	TGTGCTAGTGGTTTAGAGGACCGAGGCTACAATGAGCAGTTCTTC
TRBV13	NA	NA	TRBJ2-7	CASSRSGDGVEQYF	TGTGCCAGCAGCCGATCCGGGGATGGAGTCGAGCAGTACTTC
TRBV29-1	NA	TRBD2	TRBJ2-7	CSALATASGPYEQYF	TGCAGCGCATTAGCCACCGCTAGCGGACCCTACGAGCAGTACTTC
TRBV9	NA	NA	TRBJ2-5	CASSEDLSQETQYF	TGTGCCAGCAGCGAGGACTTGTCACAAGAGACCCAGTACTTC
TRBV7-9	NA	NA	TRBJ2-2	CASSPLASNTGELFF	TGTGCCAGCAGCCCGTTAGCGTCGAACACCGGGGAGCTGTTTTTT
TRBV6-6	once	TRBD2	TRBJ2-7	CASSPPGSGSSYEQYF	TGTGCCAGCAGTCCCCCTGGTAGCGGGAGTTCCTACGAGCAGTACTTC
TRBV11-2	NA	TRBD2	TRBJ2-5	CASSQLLAGARETQYF	TGTGCCAGCAGCCAGCTCCTAGCGGGAGCGCGTGAGACCCAGTACTTC
TRBV10-3	NA	NA	TRBJ2-1	CAIRPGTWNNEQFF	TGTGCCATCAGACCGGGCACCTGGAACAATGAGCAGTTCTTC
TRBV6-1	NA	TRBD1	TRBJ2-3	CASRNNRGNTDTQYF	TGTGCCAGCAGAAATAACAGGGGAAACACAGATACGCAGTATTTT